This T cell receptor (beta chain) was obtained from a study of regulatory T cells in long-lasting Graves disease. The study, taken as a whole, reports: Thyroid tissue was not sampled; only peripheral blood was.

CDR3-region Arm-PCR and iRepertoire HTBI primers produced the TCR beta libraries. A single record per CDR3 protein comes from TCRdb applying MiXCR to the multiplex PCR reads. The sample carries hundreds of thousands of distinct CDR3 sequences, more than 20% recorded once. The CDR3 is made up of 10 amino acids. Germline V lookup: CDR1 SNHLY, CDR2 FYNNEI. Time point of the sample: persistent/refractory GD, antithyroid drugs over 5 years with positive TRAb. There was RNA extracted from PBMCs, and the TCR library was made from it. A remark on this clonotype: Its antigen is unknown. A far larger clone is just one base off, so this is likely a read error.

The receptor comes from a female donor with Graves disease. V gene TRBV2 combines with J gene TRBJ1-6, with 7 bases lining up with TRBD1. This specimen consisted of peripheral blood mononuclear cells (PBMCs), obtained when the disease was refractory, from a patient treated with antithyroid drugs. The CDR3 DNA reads TGTGCCAACAGGGGCCAAGAGCAGGTCTTT. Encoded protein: CANRGQEQVF.